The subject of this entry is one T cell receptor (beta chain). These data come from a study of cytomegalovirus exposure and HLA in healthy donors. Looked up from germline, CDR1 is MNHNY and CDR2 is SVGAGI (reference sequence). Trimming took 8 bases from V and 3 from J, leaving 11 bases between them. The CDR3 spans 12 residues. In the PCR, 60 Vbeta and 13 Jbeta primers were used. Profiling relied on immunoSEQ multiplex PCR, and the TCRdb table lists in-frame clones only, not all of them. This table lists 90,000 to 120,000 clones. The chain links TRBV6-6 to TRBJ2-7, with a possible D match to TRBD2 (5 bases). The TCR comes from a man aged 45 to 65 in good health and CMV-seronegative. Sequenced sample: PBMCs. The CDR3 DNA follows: TGTGCCAGCTCATCGGGGAACTACGAGCAGTACTTC. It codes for CASSSGNYEQYF.